These T cell receptor beta chains were read from a single sample in a study of shared clonotypes between healthy human individuals. Clones were sequenced by immunoSEQ multiplex PCR, and TCRdb holds only the in-frame ones, with some missing. The repertoire holds hundreds of thousands of clones, around 79% seen once, with around 13% in the top ten. Sequencing input: PBMCs. Receptors originate from a woman aged 40 to 49 in good health. Some clones in this sample may be carry-over from other donors' samples. The CDR3 runs from the conserved cysteine through the conserved F or W. D genes are given only for firm matches. Expanded clones get a size class; other rows say once, few or many, or leave the size out.

size,J,D,V,CDR3,DNA
-,TRBJ1-4,-,TRBV5-6,CASSPRIEGGNEKLFF,TGTGCCAGCAGCCCAAGGATTGAAGGGGGTAATGAAAAACTGTTTTTT
-,TRBJ2-7,-,TRBV6-1,CASDPGTNYEQYF,TGTGCCAGCGATCCTGGGACGAACTACGAGCAGTACTTC
-,TRBJ2-7,-,TRBV7-6,CASRAAGGEQYF,TGTGCCAGCAGAGCCGCGGGTGGCGAGCAGTACTTC
-,TRBJ1-1,-,TRBV30,CAWRTNLGTEAFF,TGTGCCTGGAGAACAAACTTGGGCACTGAAGCTTTCTTT
-,TRBJ1-1,TRBD1,TRBV9,CASSLGQGGTEAFF,TGTGCCAGCAGCCTTGGACAGGGAGGGACTGAAGCTTTCTTT
-,TRBJ1-1,-,TRBV29-1,CSARRGQANTEAFF,TGCAGCGCCCGGCGGGGCCAGGCCAACACTGAAGCTTTCTTT
-,TRBJ2-7,-,TRBV6-1,CASSRARGSYEQYF,TGTGCCAGCAGCCGCGCCAGGGGATCCTACGAGCAGTACTTC
-,TRBJ1-2,-,TRBV4-1,CASSQDEMDGPYGHTF,TGCGCCAGCAGCCAAGATGAGATGGACGGACCTTATGGCCACACCTTC
once,TRBJ2-1,-,TRBV11-2,CASSSLRGRYNEQFF,TGTGCCAGCAGCTCTCTCCGGGGGAGGTACAATGAGCAGTTCTTC
-,TRBJ2-7,-,TRBV28,CAIEPRDPSSYEQYF,TGTGCCATTGAACCCCGGGACCCTAGCTCCTACGAGCAGTACTTC
-,TRBJ1-4,-,TRBV30,CAWSDRATNEKLFF,TGTGCCTGGAGTGACAGGGCGACTAATGAAAAACTGTTTTTT
-,TRBJ2-5,-,TRBV9,CASSVAPGEGQETQYF,TGTGCCAGCAGCGTAGCCCCAGGGGAAGGGCAAGAGACCCAGTACTTC
-,TRBJ1-2,TRBD1,TRBV30,CAWSDPRTGSNYGYTF,TGTGCCTGGAGTGACCCCAGGACAGGGTCTAACTATGGCTACACCTTC
-,TRBJ2-1,-,TRBV4-1,CASSQDGANEQFF,TGCGCCAGCAGCCAAGACGGGGCTAATGAGCAGTTCTTC
-,TRBJ1-3,TRBD1,TRBV10-3,CAISQGVSGNTIYF,TGTGCCATCAGCCAGGGGGTGAGCGGAAACACCATATATTTT